This T cell receptor beta chain stems from a study of blood T cells in healthy people across ages (dated by TCRdb to about 2015). The study in broad terms: In model experiments, template switching captured roughly one uniquely barcoded TCR beta cDNA molecule for every two T cells. The donors were divided into four age groups: young (average roughly 17 years), middle-aged (over 35), aged (around 59) and long-lived (roughly 82). To avoid experimental bias, donors of different ages were distributed randomly across sequencing lanes. The study analyzed two additional independent replicas of 1 million unique cDNA reads from the same blood draw for two donors, one aged 18 to 29 and one aged 80 or older. To track age-related changes in TCR beta repertoire diversity, the study relied on deep sequencing normalized with unique cDNA molecular identifiers.

The CDR3 starts with the cysteine, ends with the phenylalanine, and has 15 residues. Just CDR3 DNA is preserved here, 45 bases in frame from base 1. In the germline V gene, CDR1 corresponds to SQVTM and CDR2 to ANQGSEA. Donors were 39 systemically healthy Caucasian individuals from Russia aged 6 to 90 years. Around 9.8 milliliters of peripheral blood were collected from each donor into EDTA-treated Vacutainer tubes. Ficoll-Paque density-gradient centrifugation was used to isolate PBMCs, with at least 7 million per sample. Total RNA was extracted from PBMCs with Trizol reagent, with at least 6 micrograms obtained per sample. Naive CD45RAhigh/CD27high T cell percentages were measured by flow cytometry on a PBMC aliquot from every donor. This clonotype occurred once. The antigen it binds to is not known. The input lacks base qualities; no much larger clone sits a single base away. One read gives only weak evidence.

Receptors were amplified or captured by 5' RACE. The data were produced on an Illumina HiSeq 2500. A second PCR of roughly 7 to 11 cycles was performed with a sample-barcoded 5' primer and a J-beta primer mix. A unique molecular identifier was introduced onto each TCR beta cDNA molecule by a template-switch 5' adaptor carrying 12 random nucleotides. At least 2.5 million CDR3-containing paired-end reads were obtained from each sample. All of the RNA was converted into first-strand cDNA using the Mint cDNA synthesis kit, with a TRBC-specific oligonucleotide serving as the primer. All cDNA was treated with uracil-DNA glycosylase and then went through a first 18-cycle PCR with the universal primers M1SS and BC2_uni_R. Per the original workflow: Each sample was normalized by randomly selecting 1 million high-quality reads, each carrying a distinct molecular identifier. Instead of being binned into consensus sequences, reads that shared molecular identifiers were thrown out. CDR3 identification, clonotype clustering and error correction used MiTCR with a Q25 quality threshold and the strictest error-elimination algorithm. A nonparametric unseen species model with Euler transformation was used to estimate a lower bound on total TCR beta diversity. TCRdb's own reprocessing of the public reads used fastp at Q25 and MiXCR and kept productive beta chains. Under each unique CDR3 protein, matching rows form one entry showing the most common genes and DNA. The V and J calls were determined by TCRdb, not by the authors. This sample is represented by about 670,000 distinct CDR3 sequences; roughly half of them were singletons. The ten most abundant clones make up about 14% of the sample.

What the study reported, not specific to this receptor: Estimates of total diversity from one million sequenced T cells were regarded as lower bounds and underestimates. Because donor CMV infection status was unknown, age-related changes in expanded clonotypes were potentially confounded. Conclusive comparison of naive and antigen-experienced compartments was prevented by the profiling of bulk unsorted PBMCs. The percentage of naive T cells measured by flow cytometry correlated strongly with observed TCR beta diversity. As age increased, observed TCR beta diversity per million T cells dropped in a roughly linear way, and a significant reduction was already evident by age roughly 36. Compared with the aged group, the long-lived group had more naive CD4+ T cells, fewer expanded clones and increased TCR diversity, suggesting age selection.

The receptor was isolated from a woman aged 80 or over in good health. The sequencing input was blood. The sequence is built from TRBV29-1 and TRBJ2-4; TRBD1 is possibly the D segment (6 matching bases). The DNA matches TRBJ2-7 better at its end, which makes the J call doubtful. The CDR3 has the sequence CSVLYRVDGSYEQYF. The DNA sequence is TGCAGCGTTCTGTACAGGGTTGATGGATCCTACGAGCAGTACTTC.